These 17 T cell receptor beta chains originate from one sample sequenced in a study of CXCR3-negative and CXCR3-positive naive CD8 T cells. 5' RACE with UMI labels generated the TRB cDNA libraries. One entry per CDR3 protein, without DNA, is what TCRdb gives after re-calling the 5' RACE reads. Here the sample table reports 120,000 or so distinct CDR3 sequences. Their specific antigens are unknown. Points from the study as a whole: CXCR3-positive naive cells carried more hydrophobic TRB CDR3s than CXCR3-negative ones.

The sample taken for sequencing was naive CXCR3+ CD8+ T cells from blood. Subset reported: CD45RO-CCR7+CD27+CD95- naive CD8+ T cells expressing CXCR3 (TNR3+). The receptors shown here come from a human donor in good health. Some clones in this sample may be carry-over from other donors' samples.

The V gene is TRBV12-3 or TRBV12-4, the J gene TRBJ1-2; TCRdb's D gene call, TRBD1, goes unchecked for lack of DNA. CDR3 size: 16 residues. CDR3 amino acids: CASSPWYSLTPSGYTF.

The chain is built from TRBV20-1 and TRBJ2-7; there is no DNA to check the TCRdb D call of TRBD1. This CDR3 has 15 residues. Germline V gene lookup returns CDR1 DFQATT and CDR2 SNEGSKA (reference sequence). The CDR3 loop reads CSARVTGEGDYEQYF.

The chain carries TRBV7-9 and TRBJ2-7; TCRdb's D call, TRBD1, is unchecked because there is no DNA. This CDR3 spans 15 amino acids. The germline V gene encodes CDR1 SEHNR and CDR2 FQNEAQ (reference sequence). The CDR3 sequence: CASSSGTGVSYEQYF.

CDR3 region: CSVVGRSSYEQYF. V is TRBV29-1 and J is TRBJ2-7. CDR3 length equals 13 residues. CDR1 and CDR2 from the germline V gene are SQVTM and ANQGSEA.

The rearrangement joins TRBV6-5 to TRBJ1-1. The length of the CDR3 is 14 residues. Germline-derived CDR1 and CDR2 are MNHEY and SVGAGI. The CDR3 loop is CASSYSQDSGQAFF.

This chain connects TRBV11-2 to TRBJ1-1; without DNA, the TCRdb call of TRBD1 cannot be checked. The CDR3 contains 16 residues. The germline V gene has CDR1 SGHAT and CDR2 FQNNGV. The CDR3 spells CASSLGGGGWGTEAFF.

The chain is built from TRBV5-1 and TRBJ2-1; TCRdb proposes TRBD2, but this gene call is untestable without DNA. This CDR3 has 15 amino acids. The V gene's germline CDR1 is SGHRS and CDR2 YFSETQ. CDR3: CASHLGQGPGNEQFF.

The V call is TRBV12-3 or TRBV12-4, the J call TRBJ1-2; TCRdb proposes TRBD1, but this gene call is untestable without DNA. This CDR3 is built from 16 residues. CDR3 amino acids: CASSLGWTGLNYGYTF.

This chain links TRBV6-2 or TRBV6-3 with TRBJ1-1; TCRdb's assignment of TRBD1 cannot be checked, as there is no DNA. Germline CDR1 is MNHEY and CDR2 is SVGEGT. This CDR3 comprises 13 residues. This CDR3 is CASSSYTAHEAFF.

The chain couples TRBV7-9 to TRBJ2-1; TCRdb's D gene call, TRBD2, goes unchecked for lack of DNA. CDR3 length equals 12 residues. The V gene's germline CDR1 is SEHNR and CDR2 FQNEAQ (reference sequence). The CDR3 sequence: CASSQGRAEQFF.

The rearrangement joins TRBV25-1 to TRBJ1-1; TCRdb indicates TRBD1, and absent DNA this call remains unverified. The CDR3 extends over 14 amino acids. CDR1 is MGHDK and CDR2 is SYGVNS in the germline V gene. CDR3: CASRLPGGDTEAFF.

V usage is TRBV4-2 and J usage is TRBJ2-3. The CDR3 extends over 16 amino acids. Per germline, CDR1 LGHNA and CDR2 YNFKEQ. CDR3: CASSQEGFGRTDTQYF.

The chain uses TRBV9 and TRBJ2-7; TCRdb calls TRBD2, which cannot be checked without DNA. This CDR3 comprises 16 residues. CDR1 and CDR2 (germline): SGDLS, YYNGEE. Here the CDR3 reads CASSASAGTRAGEQYF.

This chain joins TRBV6-5 and TRBJ1-1; the TCRdb D gene call, TRBD1, has no DNA to confirm it. This CDR3 contains 11 residues. Germline lookup yields CDR1 MNHEY and CDR2 SVGAGI. The CDR3 region is CASSWGQGAFF.

The chain recombines TRBV29-1 with TRBJ1-2. The length of the CDR3 is 13 residues. CDR1 and CDR2 from the germline V gene are SQVTM and ANQGSEA. The CDR3 is CSVEVASNYGYTF. The full variable domain, rest sourced from reference TRBV29-1 and TRBJ1-2, is SAVISQKPSRDICQRGTSLTIQCQVDSQVTMMFWYRQQPGQSLTLIATANQGSEATYESGFVIDKFPISRPNLTFSTLTVSNMSPEDSSIYLCSVEVASNYGYTFGSGTRLTVV.

The chain has TRBV10-3 and TRBJ1-5. The CDR3 totals 14 residues. CDR1 ENHRY and CDR2 SYGVKD come from the germline V gene. The CDR3 here is CATRPTGSDQPQHF.

The chain is built from TRBV5-1 and TRBJ2-7. The CDR3 contains 13 residues. CDR1 is SGHRS, CDR2 YFSETQ, per germline. The CDR3 spells CASRTESSYEQYF.